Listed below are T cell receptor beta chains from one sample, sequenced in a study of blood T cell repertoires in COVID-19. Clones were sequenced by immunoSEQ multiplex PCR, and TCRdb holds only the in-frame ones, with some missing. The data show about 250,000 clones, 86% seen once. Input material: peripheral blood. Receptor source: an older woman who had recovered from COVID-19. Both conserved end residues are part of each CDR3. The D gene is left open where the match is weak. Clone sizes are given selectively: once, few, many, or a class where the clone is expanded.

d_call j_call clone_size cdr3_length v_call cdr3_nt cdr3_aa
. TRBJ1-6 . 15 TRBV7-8 TGTGCCAGCAGCTTAGACAGAGTATCTAATTCACCCCTCCACTTT CASSLDRVSNSPLHF
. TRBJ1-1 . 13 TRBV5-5 TGTGCCAGCAGGTCAACGGGGGGAACTGAAGCTTTCTTT CASRSTGGTEAFF
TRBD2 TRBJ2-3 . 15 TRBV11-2 TGTGCCAGCAGCTTAAGGCGGGGGGGGACAGATACGCAGTATTTT CASSLRRGGTDTQYF
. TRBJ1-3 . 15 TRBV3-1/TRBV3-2 TGTGCCAGCAGCCTTGGTTATAGGGGAGGAAACACCATATATTTT CASSLGYRGGNTIYF
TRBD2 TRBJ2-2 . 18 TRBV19 TGTGCCAGTACTCACTGGCCTAGCGGGGGGCGGGTCACCGGGGAGCTGTTTTTT CASTHWPSGGRVTGELFF
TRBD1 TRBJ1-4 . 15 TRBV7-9 TGTGCCAGCAGCGGGGGACAGGGAGCTAATGAAAAACTGTTTTTT CASSGGQGANEKLFF
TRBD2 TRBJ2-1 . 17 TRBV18 TGTGCCAGCTCCCTTCGCGGGCAGGGCGGGGGATACAATGAGCAGTTCTTC CASSLRGQGGGYNEQFF
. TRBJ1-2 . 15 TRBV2 TGTGCCAGCAGTGCCTTTCCGGGGACTAACTATGGCTACACCTTC CASSAFPGTNYGYTF
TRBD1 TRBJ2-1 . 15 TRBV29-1 TGCAGCTCAACCCCACCGGGACAGGGCTACAATGAGCAGTTCTTC CSSTPPGQGYNEQFF
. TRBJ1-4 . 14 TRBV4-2 TGTGCCAGCAGCCAAGACAGGGTAGGGGAAAAACTGTTTTTT CASSQDRVGEKLFF
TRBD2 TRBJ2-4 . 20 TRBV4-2 TGTGCCAGCAGCCCTACCCATAGCGGGGGGGCCGAGCCGTCCAAAAACATTCAGTACTTC CASSPTHSGGAEPSKNIQYF
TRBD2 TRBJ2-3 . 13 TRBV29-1 TGCAGCGTTGGCGGACTAGGGACAGATACGCAGTATTTT CSVGGLGTDTQYF
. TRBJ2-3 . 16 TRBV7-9 TGTGCCAGCAGCTCCCCAGGCGGGATGGGCACAGATACGCAGTATTTT CASSSPGGMGTDTQYF
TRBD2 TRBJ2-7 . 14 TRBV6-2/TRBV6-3 TGTGCCAGCAGTTACTCGAATGGGAGGGGCGAGCAGTACTTC CASSYSNGRGEQYF
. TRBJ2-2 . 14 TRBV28 TGTGCCAGCAGGGAACAGGGAGCGGCCGGGGAGCTGTTTTTT CASREQGAAGELFF
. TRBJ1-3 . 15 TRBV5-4 TGTGCCAGCAGCTTGGGGGCGGGAGGAGGAAACACCATATATTTT CASSLGAGGGNTIYF
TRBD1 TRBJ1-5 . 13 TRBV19 TGTGCCAGTAGGGACAGGGGCAATCAGCCCCAGCATTTT CASRDRGNQPQHF
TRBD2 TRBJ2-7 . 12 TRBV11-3 TGTGCCAGCAGCTTTTTCGGGGGGGAGCAGTACTTC CASSFFGGEQYF
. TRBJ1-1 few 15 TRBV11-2 TGTGCCAGCAGCCTGAGACAGGCCACGAACACTGAAGCTTTCTTT CASSLRQATNTEAFF
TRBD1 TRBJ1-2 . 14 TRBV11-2 TGTGCCAGCCAGAGGGACAGGGGGCTATCTGGCTACACCTTC CASQRDRGLSGYTF
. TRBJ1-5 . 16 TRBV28 TGTGCCAGCATACCAGCCGGAGTTTATAGCAATCAGCCCCAGCATTTT CASIPAGVYSNQPQHF
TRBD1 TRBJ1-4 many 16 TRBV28 TGTGCCAGCAGTCCTAGACCGGGACAGGGGTCTCAGAAACTGTTTTTT CASSPRPGQGSQKLFF
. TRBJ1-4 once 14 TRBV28 TGTGCCAGCAGTTTACAGCAGGGGATTGAAAAACTGTTTTTT CASSLQQGIEKLFF
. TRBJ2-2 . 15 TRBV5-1 TGCGCCAGCAGGGGCGGAGCGGAATTCACCGGGGAGCTGTTTTTT CASRGGAEFTGELFF
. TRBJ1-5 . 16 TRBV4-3 TGCGCCAGCAGCCAAGATAGGGGCAGTCACAATCAGCCCCAGCATTTT CASSQDRGSHNQPQHF
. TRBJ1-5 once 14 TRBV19 TGTGCCAGTAGTGTGACAGTTAGCAATCAGCCCCAGCATTTT CASSVTVSNQPQHF
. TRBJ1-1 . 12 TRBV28 TGTGCCAGCAGTCCAAGGGGGATCGCAGCTTTCTTT CASSPRGIAAFF
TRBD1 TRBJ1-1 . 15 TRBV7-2 TGTGCCAGCAGCGGTTTCGGAGGGGGCTACACTGAAGCTTTCTTT CASSGFGGGYTEAFF
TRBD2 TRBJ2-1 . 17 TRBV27 TGTGCCAGCAGTCCCTCGTTTCGGGAGGGGGAGTACAATGAGCAGTTCTTC CASSPSFREGEYNEQFF
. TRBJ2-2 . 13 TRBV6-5 TGTGCCAGAGGGGGGGGATTCACCGGGGAGCTGTTTTTT CARGGGFTGELFF
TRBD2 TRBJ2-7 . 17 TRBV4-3 TGCGCCAGCAGCCAAGGTCTAGCGGGGGGGGGCTCCTACGAGCAGTACTTC CASSQGLAGGGSYEQYF
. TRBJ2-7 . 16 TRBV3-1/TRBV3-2 TGTGCCAGCAGCCAAGCGGGGACATCCTCCCACTACGAGCAGTACTTC CASSQAGTSSHYEQYF
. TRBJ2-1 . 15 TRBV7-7 TGTGCTAGCAGCGCTACGACAGACCCAAGCAATGAGCAGTTCTTC CASSATTDPSNEQFF
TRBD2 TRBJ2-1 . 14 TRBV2 TGTGCCAGCCTAAGACTAGCGTCTTACAATGAGCAGTTCTTC CASLRLASYNEQFF
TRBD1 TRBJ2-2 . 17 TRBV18 TGTGCCAGCTCACCACGGGACAGGGGGCCGAACACCGGGGAGCTGTTTTTT CASSPRDRGPNTGELFF
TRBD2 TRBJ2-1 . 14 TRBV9 TGTGCCAGCAGCTCCAGCGGGGGGGCACGTGAGCAGTTCTTC CASSSSGGAREQFF
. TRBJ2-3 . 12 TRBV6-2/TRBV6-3 TGTGCCAGCAGTCCGCGGGAAGATACGCAGTATTTT CASSPREDTQYF
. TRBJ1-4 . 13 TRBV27 TGTGCCAGCAGGGCGGGGGGTGATGAAAAACTGTTTTTT CASRAGGDEKLFF
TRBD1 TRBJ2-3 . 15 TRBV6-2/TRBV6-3 TGTGCCAGCAGTACCCGGGACAGGGTTACAGATACGCAGTATTTT CASSTRDRVTDTQYF
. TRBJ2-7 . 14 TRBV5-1 TGCGCCAGCAGCTTCGTCGACAGAAACTACGAGCAGTACTTC CASSFVDRNYEQYF
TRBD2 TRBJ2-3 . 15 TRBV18 TGTGCCAGCTCACCAATCACTAGCGGGCCCGATACGCAGTATTTT CASSPITSGPDTQYF
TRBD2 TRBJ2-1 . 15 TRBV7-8 TGTGCCAGCAGCCCGCTAGCGGGGGCGTACAATGAGCAGTTCTTC CASSPLAGAYNEQFF
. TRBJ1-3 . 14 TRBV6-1 TGTGCCAGCAGTGAACAGGGGCCAGGAAACACCATATATTTT CASSEQGPGNTIYF
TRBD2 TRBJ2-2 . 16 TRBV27 TGTGCCAGCCATAGGACTAGCGGGGGCTGGGGCGGGGAGCTGTTTTTT CASHRTSGGWGGELFF
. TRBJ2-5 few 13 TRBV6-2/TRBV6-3 TGTGCCAGCAGTTACGTGTCTCCGGAGACCCAGTACTTC CASSYVSPETQYF
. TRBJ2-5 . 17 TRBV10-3 TGTGCCATCAGTGAGGGCCGATCGGGACTTTTCGGGGAGACCCAGTACTTC CAISEGRSGLFGETQYF
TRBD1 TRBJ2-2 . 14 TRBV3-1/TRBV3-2 TGTGCCAGCAGCCAGCTACAGGGGCCCGGGGAGCTGTTTTTT CASSQLQGPGELFF
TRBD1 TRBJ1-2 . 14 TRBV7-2 TGTGCCAGCAGCTTAGTAGGACAGGGCTATGGCTACACCTTC CASSLVGQGYGYTF
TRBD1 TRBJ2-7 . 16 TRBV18 TGTGCCAGCTCACCACTACCCCAGGGGGCGTACTACGAGCAGTACTTC CASSPLPQGAYYEQYF
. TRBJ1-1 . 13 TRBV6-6 TGTGCCAGCAGTCCCCAGGGGAACACTGAAGCTTTCTTT CASSPQGNTEAFF
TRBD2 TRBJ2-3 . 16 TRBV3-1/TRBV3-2 TGTGCCAGCAGCCGGGGGCTAGCGGGGGCCGCAGATACGCAGTATTTT CASSRGLAGAADTQYF
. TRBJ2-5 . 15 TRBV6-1 TGTGCCAGCAGTGACAGTACGGGGGGCAAAGAGACCCAGTACTTC CASSDSTGGKETQYF
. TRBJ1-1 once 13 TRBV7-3 TGTGCCAGCAGCCCCCCCGGGGGGACTGAAGCTTTCTTT CASSPPGGTEAFF